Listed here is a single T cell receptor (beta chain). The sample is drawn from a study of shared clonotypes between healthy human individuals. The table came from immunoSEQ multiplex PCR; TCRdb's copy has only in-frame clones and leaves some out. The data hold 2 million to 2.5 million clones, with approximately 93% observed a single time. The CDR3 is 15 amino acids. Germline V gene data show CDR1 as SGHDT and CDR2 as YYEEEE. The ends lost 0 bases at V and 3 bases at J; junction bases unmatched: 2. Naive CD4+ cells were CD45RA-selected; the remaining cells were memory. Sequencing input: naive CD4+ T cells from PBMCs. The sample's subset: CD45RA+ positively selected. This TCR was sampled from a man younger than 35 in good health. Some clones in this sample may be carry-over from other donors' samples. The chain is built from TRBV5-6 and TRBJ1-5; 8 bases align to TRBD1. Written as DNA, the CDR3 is TGTGCCAGCAGCTTGGGGGACAGGACCAATCAGCCCCAGCATTTT. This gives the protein CASSLGDRTNQPQHF.